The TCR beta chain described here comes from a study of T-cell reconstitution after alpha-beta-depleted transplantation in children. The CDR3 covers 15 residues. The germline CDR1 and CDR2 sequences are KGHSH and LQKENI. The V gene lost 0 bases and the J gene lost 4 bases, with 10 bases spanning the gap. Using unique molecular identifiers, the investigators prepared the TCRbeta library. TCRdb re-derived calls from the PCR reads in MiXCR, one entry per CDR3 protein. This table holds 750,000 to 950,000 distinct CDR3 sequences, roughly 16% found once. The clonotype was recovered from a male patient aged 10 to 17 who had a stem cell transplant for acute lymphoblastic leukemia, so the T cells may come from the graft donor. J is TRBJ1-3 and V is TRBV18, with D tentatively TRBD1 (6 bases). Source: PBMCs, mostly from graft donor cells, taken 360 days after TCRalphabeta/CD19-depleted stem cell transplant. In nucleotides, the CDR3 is TGTGCCAGCTCACCACCACAGGGAGCGGGAAACACCATATATTTT. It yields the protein CASSPPQGAGNTIYF.